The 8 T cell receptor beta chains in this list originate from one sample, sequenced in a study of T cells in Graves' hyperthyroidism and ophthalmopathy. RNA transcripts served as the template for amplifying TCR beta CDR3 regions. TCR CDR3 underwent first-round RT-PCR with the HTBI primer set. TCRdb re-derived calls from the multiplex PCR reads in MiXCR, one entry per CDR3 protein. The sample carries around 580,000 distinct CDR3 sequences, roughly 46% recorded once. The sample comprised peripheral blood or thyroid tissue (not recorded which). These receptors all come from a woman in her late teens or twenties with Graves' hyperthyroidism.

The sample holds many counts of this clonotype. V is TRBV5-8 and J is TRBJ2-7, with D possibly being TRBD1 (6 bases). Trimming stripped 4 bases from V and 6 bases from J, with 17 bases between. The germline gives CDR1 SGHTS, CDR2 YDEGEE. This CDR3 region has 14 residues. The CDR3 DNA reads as TGTGCCAGCAGCGGGGGCCAGGGCCTTGGCGAGCAGTACTTC. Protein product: CASSGGQGLGEQYF.

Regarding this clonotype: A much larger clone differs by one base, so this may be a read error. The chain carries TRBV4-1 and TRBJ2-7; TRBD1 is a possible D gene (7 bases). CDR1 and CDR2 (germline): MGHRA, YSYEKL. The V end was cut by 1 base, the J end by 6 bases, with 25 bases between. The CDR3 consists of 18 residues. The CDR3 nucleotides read TGCGCCAGCAGCCAAGGGACAGGAGGGGACACTCTTTGGGCCGAGCAGTACTTC. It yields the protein CASSQGTGGDTLWAEQYF.

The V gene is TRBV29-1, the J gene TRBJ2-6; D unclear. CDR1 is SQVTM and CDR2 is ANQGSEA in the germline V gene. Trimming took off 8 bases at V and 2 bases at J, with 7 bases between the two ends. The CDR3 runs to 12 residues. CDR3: CSLLTGANVLTF. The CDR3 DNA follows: TGCAGCTTGTTGACTGGGGCCAACGTCCTGACTTTC.

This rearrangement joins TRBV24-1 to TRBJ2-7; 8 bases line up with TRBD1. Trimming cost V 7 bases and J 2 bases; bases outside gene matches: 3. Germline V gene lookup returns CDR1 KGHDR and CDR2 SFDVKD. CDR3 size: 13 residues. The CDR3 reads CATRTGDAYEQYF. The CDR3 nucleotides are TGTGCCACCAGGACAGGGGACGCCTACGAGCAGTACTTC.

CDR3 in amino acids: CASSWDRGSPLHF. CDR3 coding DNA: TGTGCCAGCAGTTGGGACAGGGGTTCACCCCTCCACTTT. The chain is built from TRBV12-3 or TRBV12-4 and TRBJ1-6; TRBD1 agrees at 10 bases. Trimming cost V 4 bases and J 9 bases; bases outside gene matches: 0. The CDR3 loop spans 13 amino acids.

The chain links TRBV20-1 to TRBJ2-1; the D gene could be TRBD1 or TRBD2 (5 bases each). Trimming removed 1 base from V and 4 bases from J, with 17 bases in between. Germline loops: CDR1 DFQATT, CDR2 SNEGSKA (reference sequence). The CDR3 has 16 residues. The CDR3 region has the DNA TGCAGTGCTAGAGTATACGGGGCAGGGAAATACAATGAGCAGTTCTTC. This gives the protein CSARVYGAGKYNEQFF.

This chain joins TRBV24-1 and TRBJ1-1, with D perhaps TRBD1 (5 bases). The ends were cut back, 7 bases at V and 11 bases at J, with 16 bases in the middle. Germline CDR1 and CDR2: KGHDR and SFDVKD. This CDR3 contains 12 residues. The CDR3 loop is CATRERGRDAFF. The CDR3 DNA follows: TGTGCCACCAGAGAGAGGGGTAGGGACGCTTTCTTT.

The CDR3 sequence is CASSAGTFYNEQFF. The CDR3 bases are TGTGCCAGCAGCGCCGGGACTTTCTACAATGAGCAGTTCTTC. The chain recombines TRBV11-2 with TRBJ2-1; TRBD2 might be the D (6 bases). CDR3 length equals 14 residues. The V and J ends lost 5 bases and 3 bases respectively, with 11 bases between them. Germline CDR1 is SGHAT and CDR2 is FQNNGV.